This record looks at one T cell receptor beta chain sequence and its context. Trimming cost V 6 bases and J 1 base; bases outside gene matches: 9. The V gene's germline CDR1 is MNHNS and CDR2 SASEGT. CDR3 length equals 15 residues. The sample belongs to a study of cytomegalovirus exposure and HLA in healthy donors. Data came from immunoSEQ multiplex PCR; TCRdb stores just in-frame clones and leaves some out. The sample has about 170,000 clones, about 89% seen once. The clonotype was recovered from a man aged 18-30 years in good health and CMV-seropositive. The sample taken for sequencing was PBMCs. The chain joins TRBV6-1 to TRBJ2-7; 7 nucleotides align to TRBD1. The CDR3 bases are TGTGCCAGCAGCCTCGGGACAGCGGTATCCTACGAGCAGTACTTC. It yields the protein CASSLGTAVSYEQYF.